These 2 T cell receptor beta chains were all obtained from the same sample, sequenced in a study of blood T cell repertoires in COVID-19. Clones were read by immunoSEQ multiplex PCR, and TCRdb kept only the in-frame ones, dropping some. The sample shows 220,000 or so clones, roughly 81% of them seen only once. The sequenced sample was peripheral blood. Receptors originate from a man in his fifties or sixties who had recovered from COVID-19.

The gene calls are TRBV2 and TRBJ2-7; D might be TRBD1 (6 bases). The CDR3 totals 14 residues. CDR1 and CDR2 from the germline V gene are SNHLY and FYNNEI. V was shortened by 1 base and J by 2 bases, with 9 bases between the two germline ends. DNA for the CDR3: TGTGCCAGCAGTGAAGAGCAGGGGCCCTACGAGCAGTACTTC. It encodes CASSEEQGPYEQYF.

The CDR3 DNA sequence: TGTGCCAGCAGTTCCTCCGGGACAGGGGGAGGAGGCTACACCTTC. Amino acid sequence: CASSSSGTGGGGYTF. The V gene is TRBV28, the J gene TRBJ1-2, with 11 bases identical to TRBD1. The CDR3 runs 15 residues. The germline V gene encodes CDR1 MDHEN and CDR2 SYDVKM. Trimming cost V 4 bases and J 8 bases; bases outside gene matches: 9.